Following are 4 T cell receptor beta chains from one sample sequenced in a study of radiotherapy plus CTLA-4 blockade in lung cancer. Some clones are missing from TCRdb's copy, which holds only in-frame ones; the method was immunoSEQ multiplex PCR. The sample has 110,000 or so clones, about 83% seen once; the top ten hold approximately 5.2%. This specimen was peripheral blood, taken from a patient treated with radiotherapy plus ipilimumab. The receptors stem from a human donor with non-small cell lung cancer who had a partial response to radiotherapy plus ipilimumab.

The count of this clone is one. V gene TRBV30 combines with J gene TRBJ2-3, with D unresolved. The CDR3 is 12 amino acids. Germline values: CDR1 GTSNPN, CDR2 SVGIG (reference sequence). The V gene lost 0 bases and the J gene lost 3 bases, with 4 bases spanning the gap. CDR3 region: CAWSVSTDTQYF. CDR3 DNA: TGTGCCTGGAGTGTGTCAACAGATACGCAGTATTTT.

This clone was seen more than once but under ten times. The chain employs TRBV10-3 and TRBJ1-4; possible D gene TRBD1, 5 bases. CDR3 length: 16 residues. Germline CDR1 reads ENHRY; CDR2 reads SYGVKD. V lost 0 bases, J lost 7 bases, and 15 bases lay in between. CDR3 in DNA: TGTGCCATCAGTGAGTCGACTGGACAAACCCTTGAAAAACTGTTTTTT. Translated, it gives CAISESTGQTLEKLFF.

The V gene is TRBV4-3, the J gene TRBJ2-1; TRBD2 matches 14 bases. The germline gives CDR1 LGHNA, CDR2 YSLEER. The ends lost 6 bases at V and 5 bases at J; junction bases unmatched: 3. The CDR3 sequence is 15 residues long. CDR3 coding DNA: TGCGCCAGCAGTCGACTAGCGGGAGGGAACAATGAGCAGTTCTTC. Translating gives CASSRLAGGNNEQFF.

The genes are TRBV6-6 and TRBJ2-1; 7 bases fit TRBD2. Germline CDR1 is MNHNY and CDR2 is SVGAGI (reference sequence). The junction had 5 bases not matched to a gene; V was cut back by 4 bases and J by 5 bases. This CDR3 region has 14 residues. CDR3 sequence: CASSSRGSDNEQFF. As DNA, the CDR3 is TGTGCCAGCAGTTCGCGGGGGAGCGACAATGAGCAGTTCTTC.